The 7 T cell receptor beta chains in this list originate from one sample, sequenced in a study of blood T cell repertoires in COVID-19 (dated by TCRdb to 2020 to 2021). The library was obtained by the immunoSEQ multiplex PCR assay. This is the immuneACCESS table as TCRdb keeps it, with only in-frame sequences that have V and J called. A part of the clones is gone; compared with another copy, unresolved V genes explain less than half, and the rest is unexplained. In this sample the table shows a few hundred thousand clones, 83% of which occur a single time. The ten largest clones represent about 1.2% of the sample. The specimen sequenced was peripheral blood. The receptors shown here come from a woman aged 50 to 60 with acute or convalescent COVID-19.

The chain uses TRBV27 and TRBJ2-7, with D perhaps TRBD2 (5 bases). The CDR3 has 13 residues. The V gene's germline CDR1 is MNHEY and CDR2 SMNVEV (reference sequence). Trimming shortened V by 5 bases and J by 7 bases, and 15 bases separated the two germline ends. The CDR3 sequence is CASSPSQLVEQYF. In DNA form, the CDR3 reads TGTGCCAGCAGTCCCAGCCAACTAGTGGAGCAGTACTTC.

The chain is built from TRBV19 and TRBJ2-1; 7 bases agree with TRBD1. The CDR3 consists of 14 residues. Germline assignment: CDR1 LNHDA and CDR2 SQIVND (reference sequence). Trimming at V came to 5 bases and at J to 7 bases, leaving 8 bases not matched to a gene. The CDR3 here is CASSVKGAANEQFF. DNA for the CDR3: TGTGCCAGTAGTGTGAAGGGGGCAGCAAATGAGCAGTTCTTC.

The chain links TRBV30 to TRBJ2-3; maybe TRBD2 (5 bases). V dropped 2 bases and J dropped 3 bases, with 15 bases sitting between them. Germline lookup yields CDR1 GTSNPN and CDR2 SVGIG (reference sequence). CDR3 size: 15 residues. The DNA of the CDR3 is TGTGCCTGGAGTTCCCCGGCCTCGGGGACAGATACGCAGTATTTT. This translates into CAWSSPASGTDTQYF.

The CDR3 DNA reads TGTGCCAGCAGCTTAGGATTGATGACCATAGGAGGCTATGGCTACACCTTC. Its translation is CASSLGLMTIGGYGYTF. The chain combines TRBV11-2 with TRBJ1-2; D ambiguous. The V end lost 1 base, the J end lost 4 bases, and 19 bases lay between the germline ends. Per the germline V gene, CDR1 is SGHAT and CDR2 is FQNNGV. CDR3 length equals 17 residues. Combining the CDR3 with reference TRBV11-2 and TRBJ1-2 gives the whole variable domain EAGVAQSPRYKIIEKRQSVAFWCNPISGHATLYWYQQILGQGPKLLIQFQNNGVVDDSQLPKDRFSAERLKGVDSTLKIQPAKLEDSAVYLCASSLGLMTIGGYGYTFGSGTRLTVV.

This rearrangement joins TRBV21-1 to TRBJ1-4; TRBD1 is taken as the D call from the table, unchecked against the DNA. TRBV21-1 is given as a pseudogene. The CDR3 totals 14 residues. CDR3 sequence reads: CASRSTGSHEKLFF. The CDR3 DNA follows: TGTGCCAGCAGGTCGACAGGGTCCCATGAAAAACTGTTTTTT.

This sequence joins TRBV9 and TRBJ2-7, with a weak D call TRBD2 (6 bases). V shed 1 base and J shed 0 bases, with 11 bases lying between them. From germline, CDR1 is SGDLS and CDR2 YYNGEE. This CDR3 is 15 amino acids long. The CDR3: CASSVPRGSSYEQYV. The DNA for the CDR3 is TGTGCCAGCAGCGTACCGCGGGGAAGCTCCTACGAGCAGTACGTC.

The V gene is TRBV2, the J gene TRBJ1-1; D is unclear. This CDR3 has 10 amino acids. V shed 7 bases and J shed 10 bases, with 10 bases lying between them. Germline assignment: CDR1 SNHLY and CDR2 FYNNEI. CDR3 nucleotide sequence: TGTGCCAGCATGGGCCCAGCAGCTTTCTTT. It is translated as CASMGPAAFF.